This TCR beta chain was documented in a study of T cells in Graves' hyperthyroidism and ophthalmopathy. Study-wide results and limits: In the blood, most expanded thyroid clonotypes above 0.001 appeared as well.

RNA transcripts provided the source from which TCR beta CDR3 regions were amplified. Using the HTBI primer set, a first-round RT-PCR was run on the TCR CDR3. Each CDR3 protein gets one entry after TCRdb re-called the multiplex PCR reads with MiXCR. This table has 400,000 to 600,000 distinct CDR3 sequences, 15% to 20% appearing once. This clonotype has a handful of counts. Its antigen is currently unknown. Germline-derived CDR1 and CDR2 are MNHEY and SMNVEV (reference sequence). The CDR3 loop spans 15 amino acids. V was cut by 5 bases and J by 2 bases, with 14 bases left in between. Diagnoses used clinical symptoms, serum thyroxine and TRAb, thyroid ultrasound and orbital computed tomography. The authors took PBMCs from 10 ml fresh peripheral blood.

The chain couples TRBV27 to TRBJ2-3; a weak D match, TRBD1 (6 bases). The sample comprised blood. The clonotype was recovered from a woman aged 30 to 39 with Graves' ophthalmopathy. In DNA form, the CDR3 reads TGTGCCAGCAGTGTAACGACAGGAGACACAGATACGCAGTATTTT. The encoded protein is CASSVTTGDTDTQYF.